This is a list of T cell receptor beta chains from one sample in a study of blood T cell repertoires in COVID-19. Data came from immunoSEQ multiplex PCR; TCRdb stores just in-frame clones and leaves some out. In the table there are 340,000 or so clones, roughly 84% of which are singletons. The sequencing input was peripheral blood. The receptors derive from a man between 50 and 59 years old with active or convalescent COVID-19. CDR3s include the opening cysteine and the closing phenylalanine or tryptophan. The order of the fields is clone size, J gene, V gene, D gene, CDR3 DNA, CDR3 protein. D genes are given only for firm matches. Clone size is not always given. Where it is, it says once, few, many or a class for expanded clones.

NA | TRBJ2-2 | TRBV5-4 | NA | TGTGCCAGCAGCCCCCAGACAGCCCCGAACACCGGGGAGCTGTTTTTT | CASSPQTAPNTGELFF
NA | TRBJ2-7 | TRBV11-2 | NA | TGTGCCAGCAGCTTCGACCGGGGAGACGAGCAGTACTTC | CASSFDRGDEQYF
once | TRBJ2-1 | TRBV5-6 | TRBD2 | TGTGCCAGCAGCTTTGGGACTAGCGATTACGATGAGCAGTTCTTC | CASSFGTSDYDEQFF
NA | TRBJ1-2 | TRBV25-1 | NA | TGTGCCAGCAGTGACAGGGGCGGCTACACCTTC | CASSDRGGYTF
NA | TRBJ1-2 | TRBV24-1 | TRBD1 | TGTGCCACCAGTGACACGACAGGGAACTATGGCTACACCTTC | CATSDTTGNYGYTF
NA | TRBJ2-1 | TRBV4-1 | NA | TGCGCCAGCAGCCAAGATGGCTACTACTCCTACAATGAGCAGTTCTTC | CASSQDGYYSYNEQFF
once | TRBJ1-6 | TRBV3-1/TRBV3-2 | NA | TGTGCCAGCAGGGGTGGGGAGCGGGTTTCACCCCTCCACTTT | CASRGGERVSPLHF
NA | TRBJ1-4 | TRBV19 | TRBD1 | TGTGCCAGTAGTACATACAGGGGGCAGGTTGAAAAACTGTTTTTT | CASSTYRGQVEKLFF
NA | TRBJ1-1 | TRBV7-9 | NA | TGTGCCAGCAGCTTAGCAAATTTCGGTGGTGAAGCTTTCTTT | CASSLANFGGEAFF
few | TRBJ1-1 | TRBV4-1 | NA | TGCGCCAGCAGCCCGCTCCAGGCCCGTTTGAACACTGAAGCTTTCTTT | CASSPLQARLNTEAFF
NA | TRBJ2-3 | TRBV2 | NA | TGTGCCAGCACAGGGACTTTCACAGATACGCAGTATTTT | CASTGTFTDTQYF
NA | TRBJ2-6 | TRBV19 | TRBD1 | TGTGCCAGTAGTAGGACTCCGGGACAGACACAACCTGGGGCCAACGTCCTGACTTTC | CASSRTPGQTQPGANVLTF
NA | TRBJ1-1 | TRBV10-3 | NA | TGTGCCATCCGAAGGACAAAAAGTGACCCTGAAGCTTTCTTT | CAIRRTKSDPEAFF
NA | TRBJ1-2 | TRBV5-5 | TRBD1 | TGTGCCAGCAGCTACGAACGGGCGGAGGGGGCGCGATCCACCTTC | CASSYERAEGARSTF
NA | TRBJ2-7 | TRBV15 | TRBD1 | TGTGCCACCAGCAGAGTGCGAGACAGGGGGCAAGAGCAGTACTTC | CATSRVRDRGQEQYF
NA | TRBJ1-5 | TRBV30 | NA | TGTGCCTGGAGTGCGGGGGGGCATCAGCCCCAGCATTTT | CAWSAGGHQPQHF
NA | TRBJ2-5 | TRBV28 | TRBD1 | TGTGCCAGCAGACAGGGGGGAGAGACCCAGTACTTC | CASRQGGETQYF
few | TRBJ2-7 | TRBV12-2 | NA | TGTGCAAGTCGCACATCTAGCGGACGTCCCTACGAGCAGTACTTC | CASRTSSGRPYEQYF
few | TRBJ2-1 | TRBV7-2 | TRBD2 | TGTGCCAGCAGGATGGGGATAGCGGGAGTGAAGCAGTTCTTC | CASRMGIAGVKQFF
NA | TRBJ2-3 | TRBV29-1 | NA | TGCAGCGTCGGTGCATGGGCGACCACAGATACGCAGTATTTT | CSVGAWATTDTQYF
NA | TRBJ1-1 | TRBV28 | NA | TGTGCCAGCAGTTCCCCTCTATCGTTGAGGACTGAAGCTTTCTTT | CASSSPLSLRTEAFF
NA | TRBJ1-4 | TRBV3-1/TRBV3-2 | TRBD1 | TGTGCCAGCAGCCTCCGGGACAGGGGGTTGGAACTGTTTTTT | CASSLRDRGLELFF
NA | TRBJ2-3 | TRBV2 | NA | TGTGCCAGCAGTCGGGACTCTACAGATACGCAGTATTTT | CASSRDSTDTQYF
NA | TRBJ1-6 | TRBV5-3 | TRBD1 | TGTGCCAGAAGCTTGGAGGAAAGGCGAGACAGGGAATCTCACTCCTATAATTCACCCCTCCACTTT | CARSLEERRDRESHSYNSPLHF
NA | TRBJ2-1 | TRBV2 | TRBD2 | TGTGCCAGCAGGGCAACTCTAGCGGTTAGGAGCTCCTACAATGAGCAGTTCTTC | CASRATLAVRSSYNEQFF
NA | TRBJ2-1 | TRBV5-4 | NA | TGTGCCAGCCGGGGGTCCAGCTCCTACAATGAGCAGTTCTTC | CASRGSSSYNEQFF
NA | TRBJ2-1 | TRBV5-1 | TRBD1 | TGCGCCAGCAGCCGTGACAGGGCCGGTTTCAATGAGCAGTTCTTC | CASSRDRAGFNEQFF
NA | TRBJ2-4 | TRBV5-1 | NA | TGCGCCAGCAGCTTAACAGGGACGGGCGAAAGCGTTCAGTACTTC | CASSLTGTGESVQYF
NA | TRBJ1-4 | TRBV30 | NA | TGTGCCTGGAGTACGGGGGGGGTTTCCTTCAATGAAAAACTGTTTTTT | CAWSTGGVSFNEKLFF
NA | TRBJ1-3 | TRBV4-2 | NA | TGTGCCAGCAGCCAAGCATTTCGGGCGCCGGGGGGAAACACCATATATTTT | CASSQAFRAPGGNTIYF
NA | TRBJ1-2 | TRBV18 | NA | TGTGCCAGCTCCCCGGACAGCAACTATGGCTACACCTTC | CASSPDSNYGYTF
NA | TRBJ2-5 | TRBV3-1/TRBV3-2 | TRBD2 | TGTGCCAGCAGCCAGCTAGGTCGAGGACTAGCGGGGGGGCCCCACCGGTCGGAGACCCAGTACTTC | CASSQLGRGLAGGPHRSETQYF
NA | TRBJ2-2 | TRBV7-2 | NA | TGTGCCAGCAGCCCTAGCCTGGCCGGGGAGCTGTTTTTT | CASSPSLAGELFF
once | TRBJ1-3 | TRBV7-8 | NA | TGTGCCAGCAGCTTAGCGCGAATAAAGCCTGGAAACACCATATATTTT | CASSLARIKPGNTIYF
once | TRBJ2-3 | TRBV6-5 | TRBD1 | TGTGCCAGCAGGGAGACAGGGGGTTACACAGATACGCAGTATTTT | CASRETGGYTDTQYF
NA | TRBJ2-7 | TRBV5-4 | TRBD1 | TGTGCCAGCAGCGGCGATCATGGGACAGCATTCAGCTACGAGCAGTACTTC | CASSGDHGTAFSYEQYF
NA | TRBJ2-2 | TRBV11-3 | NA | TGTGCCAGCAGCGGCCGGGCAGGGACTAACACCGGGGAGCTGTTTTTT | CASSGRAGTNTGELFF
NA | TRBJ1-5 | TRBV28 | NA | TGTGCCAGCAGACAGGGAAGCAATCAGCCCCAGCATTTT | CASRQGSNQPQHF
NA | TRBJ2-5 | TRBV7-9 | TRBD2 | TGTGCCAGCAGCTTAGCCCCTCAGCGGGGGGGAGAGACCCAGTACTTC | CASSLAPQRGGETQYF
once | TRBJ1-2 | TRBV29-1 | TRBD1 | TGCAGCGTGGGGAAAGATACAGGGGGCGCCTATGGCTACACCTTC | CSVGKDTGGAYGYTF